Presented here are 15 T cell receptor beta chains from one specimen sequenced in a study of blood T cells in healthy people across ages. PCR was performed a second time for about 7 to 11 cycles using a sample-barcoded 5' primer and a J-beta primer mix. Each CDR3 protein gets one entry after TCRdb re-called the 5' RACE reads with MiXCR. Of hundreds of thousands of distinct CDR3 sequences listed, about 53% are singletons. Sequencing used blood. These receptors all stem from a man between 60 and 75 years old in good health.

This clonotype has just a few counts. The rearrangement links TRBV11-3 to TRBJ2-1; D gene ambiguous. The CDR3 is made up of 15 amino acids. Germline-derived CDR1 and CDR2 are SGHNT and YENEEA. The V and J ends lost 5 bases and 8 bases respectively, with 19 bases between them. The chain's CDR3 is CASSKGQVVEDEQFF. The CDR3 region has the DNA TGTGCCAGCAGCAAAGGCCAGGTGGTCGAGGATGAGCAGTTCTTC.

Only a few counts were recorded for this clonotype. V is TRBV27 and J is TRBJ2-1; 8 positions agree with TRBD2. V trimming: 3 bases; J trimming: 0 bases; junction bases outside the gene matches: 16. Looked up from germline, CDR1 is MNHEY and CDR2 is SMNVEV (reference sequence). The CDR3 is made up of 20 amino acids. The CDR3 region is CASSLRSGGPIIISYNEQFF. The CDR3 DNA reads TGTGCCAGCAGTTTGAGGAGCGGGGGTCCTATCATTATCTCCTACAATGAGCAGTTCTTC.

The chain links TRBV18 to TRBJ2-3, with D unclear. Germline V gene data show CDR1 as KGHSH and CDR2 as LQKENI. V lost 8 bases, J lost 9 bases, and 15 bases lay in between. The CDR3 sequence is 12 residues long. This chain's CDR3 is CASARDGATQYF. The CDR3 DNA follows: TGTGCCAGCGCCCGCGACGGAGCAACGCAGTATTTT.

The J gene is TRBJ2-4, the V gene TRBV21-1; the table assigns TRBD1, which was not confirmed against the DNA. The J call may be in error: the DNA end matches TRBJ2-7 better. TRBV21-1 is a listed pseudogene. This CDR3 comprises 15 residues. CDR3 loop: CASSVRDRVVYEQYF. CDR3 nucleotide sequence: TGTGCCAGCAGCGTCCGGGACAGGGTCGTCTACGAGCAGTACTTC.

This clonotype was counted only a few times. The chain uses TRBV12-3 or TRBV12-4 and TRBJ2-5; 8 bases map to TRBD2. There are 16 residues in the CDR3. The V and J ends lost 3 bases and 1 base, in that order; junction bases with no gene match: 7. The CDR3 spells CASSFWAGGGQETQYF. For the CDR3, the DNA is TGTGCCAGCAGTTTCTGGGCGGGGGGAGGCCAAGAGACCCAGTACTTC.

This clonotype was observed many times. The V gene is TRBV7-9, the J gene TRBJ2-5; 7 positions match TRBD1. V trimming: 4 bases; J trimming: 4 bases; junction bases outside the gene matches: 6. The CDR3 consists of 14 residues. Germline lookup yields CDR1 SEHNR and CDR2 FQNEAQ (reference sequence). Here the CDR3 reads CASSSGTAGETQYF. The CDR3 bases are TGTGCCAGCAGCTCCGGGACAGCAGGAGAGACCCAGTACTTC.

The chain recombines TRBV3-1 with TRBJ2-1, with D unclear. Germline-derived CDR1 and CDR2 are LGHDT and YNNKEL (reference sequence). This CDR3 is built from 15 residues. Trimming stripped 4 bases from V and 0 bases from J, with 10 bases between. In nucleotides, the CDR3 is TGTGCCAGCAGCCCGCGACACAACTCCTACAATGAGCAGTTCTTC. Translating it yields CASSPRHNSYNEQFF.

V is TRBV20-1 and J is TRBJ2-1; 8 bases agree with TRBD2. CDR3 length: 13 amino acids. The germline CDR1 and CDR2 sequences are DFQATT and SNEGSKA (reference sequence). This chain's CDR3 is CSPQSGGLNEQFF. For the CDR3, the DNA is TGCAGCCCCCAAAGCGGGGGATTGAATGAGCAGTTCTTC.

The chain recombines TRBV9 with TRBJ2-1; possibly TRBD1 or TRBD2 for D (5 bases each). The V and J ends lost 0 bases and 4 bases respectively, with 14 bases between them. Germline V CDR1 and CDR2: SGDLS, YYNGEE. This CDR3 is 16 amino acids long. CDR3 amino acids: CASSVGGSMGYNEQFF. The CDR3 DNA reads as TGTGCCAGCAGCGTAGGGGGGTCTATGGGATACAATGAGCAGTTCTTC.

V and J are TRBV3-1 and TRBJ2-1, with 9 bases fitting TRBD2. Germline V CDR1 and CDR2: LGHDT, YNNKEL (reference sequence). V lost 1 base and J lost 8; bases outside the gene matches: 6. CDR3 size: 15 residues. This CDR3 reads CASSQVGGGADEQFF. In nucleotides, the CDR3 is TGTGCCAGCAGCCAAGTGGGCGGGGGGGCGGATGAGCAGTTCTTC.

V and J are TRBV3-1 and TRBJ2-5, with 8 nucleotides matching TRBD2. The V gene's germline CDR1 is LGHDT and CDR2 YNNKEL (reference sequence). This CDR3 is 14 amino acids long. J was trimmed by 4 bases and V by 4 bases; bases with no gene match: 5. CDR3 loop: CASSPGAGVETQYF. Here the CDR3 DNA reads TGTGCCAGCAGCCCGGGAGCGGGGGTAGAGACCCAGTACTTC.

The gene calls are TRBV10-3 and TRBJ1-2; possible D gene TRBD1, 5 bases. This CDR3 comprises 13 residues. Trimming took off 4 bases at V and 6 bases at J, with 12 bases between the two ends. Germline CDR1 ENHRY, CDR2 SYGVKD. The CDR3 spells CAISAAAGDGYTF. As DNA, the CDR3 is TGTGCCATCAGTGCGGCGGCGGGGGATGGCTACACCTTC.

In its sample, this clonotype was seen a few times. The rearrangement links TRBV5-1 to TRBJ2-5; D unclear. Germline V gene data show CDR1 as SGHRS and CDR2 as YFSETQ. This CDR3 is built from 15 residues. The V gene lost 1 base and the J gene lost 4 bases, with 14 bases spanning the gap. CDR3 region: CASSLSPGRGETQYF. The CDR3 DNA reads as TGCGCCAGCAGCTTGTCCCCCGGCCGCGGAGAGACCCAGTACTTC.

The chain combines TRBV6-5 with TRBJ1-2; weak D call: TRBD1 (6 bases). The CDR3 spans 14 residues. V was shortened by 7 bases and J by 1 base, with 13 bases between the two germline ends. Per germline, CDR1 MNHEY and CDR2 SVGAGI. The CDR3 protein is CASTRTANNYGYTF. The DNA of the CDR3 is TGTGCCAGCACTCGGACAGCAAATAACTATGGCTACACCTTC.

The chain recombines TRBV13 with TRBJ2-5, with 8 bases aligning to TRBD2. The J call may not be correct, given that the DNA end is closer to TRBJ2-7. Germline V CDR1 and CDR2: PRHDT, FYEKMQ (reference sequence). This CDR3 has 16 amino acids. The CDR3 DNA reads as TGTGCCAGCAGCCTGTATAGCGGGACATCGTTGAGCGAGCAGTACTTC. Protein: CASSLYSGTSLSEQYF.